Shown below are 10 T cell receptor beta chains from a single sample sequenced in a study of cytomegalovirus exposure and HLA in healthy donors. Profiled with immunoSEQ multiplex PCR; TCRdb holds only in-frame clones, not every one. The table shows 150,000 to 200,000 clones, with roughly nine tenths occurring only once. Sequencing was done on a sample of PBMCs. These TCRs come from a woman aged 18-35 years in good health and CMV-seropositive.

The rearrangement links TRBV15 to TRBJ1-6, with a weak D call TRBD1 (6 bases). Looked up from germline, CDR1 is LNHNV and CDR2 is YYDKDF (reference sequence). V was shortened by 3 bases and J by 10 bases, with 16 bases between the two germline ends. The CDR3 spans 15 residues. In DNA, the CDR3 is TGTGCCACCAGCAGGGACGGACAGTTCTCCTCACCCCTCCACTTT. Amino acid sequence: CATSRDGQFSSPLHF.

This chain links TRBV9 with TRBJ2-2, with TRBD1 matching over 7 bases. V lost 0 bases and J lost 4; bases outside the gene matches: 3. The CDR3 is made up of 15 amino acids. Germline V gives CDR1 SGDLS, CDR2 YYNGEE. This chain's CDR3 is CASSVETGTTGELFF. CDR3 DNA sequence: TGTGCCAGCAGCGTAGAGACAGGGACCACCGGGGAGCTGTTTTTT.

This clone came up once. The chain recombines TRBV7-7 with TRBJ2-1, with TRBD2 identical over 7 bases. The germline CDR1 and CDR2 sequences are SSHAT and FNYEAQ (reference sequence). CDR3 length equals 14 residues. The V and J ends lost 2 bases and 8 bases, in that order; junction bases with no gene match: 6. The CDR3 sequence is CASSLSGRSDEQFF. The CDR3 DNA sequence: TGTGCCAGCAGCTTATCCGGGAGGAGTGATGAGCAGTTCTTC.

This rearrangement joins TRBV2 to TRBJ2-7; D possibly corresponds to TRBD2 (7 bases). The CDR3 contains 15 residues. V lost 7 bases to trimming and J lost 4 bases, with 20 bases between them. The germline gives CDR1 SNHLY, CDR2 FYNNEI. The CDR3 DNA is TGTGCCAGCATGGGGAGGGGGGACGAAAATTACGAGCAGTACTTC. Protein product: CASMGRGDENYEQYF.

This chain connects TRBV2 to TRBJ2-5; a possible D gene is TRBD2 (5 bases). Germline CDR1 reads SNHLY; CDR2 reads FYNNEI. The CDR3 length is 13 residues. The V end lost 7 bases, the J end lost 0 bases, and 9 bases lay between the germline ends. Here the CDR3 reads CASNIAYQETQYF. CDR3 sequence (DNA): TGTGCCAGCAACATAGCGTACCAAGAGACCCAGTACTTC. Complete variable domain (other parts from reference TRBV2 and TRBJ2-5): EPEVTQTPSHQVTQMGQEVILRCVPISNHLYFYWYRQILGQKVEFLVSFYNNEISEKSEIFDDQFSVERPDGSNFTLKIRSTKLEDSAMYFCASNIAYQETQYFGPGTRLLVL.

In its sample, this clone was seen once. CDR3 coding DNA: TGTGCCAGTAGTGCGGGGGGCAAGACCCAGTACTTC. Translated: CASSAGGKTQYF. This chain links TRBV19 with TRBJ2-5; 8 nucleotides match TRBD2. Germline loops: CDR1 LNHDA, CDR2 SQIVND (reference sequence). Trimming cost V 5 bases and J 6 bases; bases outside gene matches: 2. CDR3 length: 12 residues.

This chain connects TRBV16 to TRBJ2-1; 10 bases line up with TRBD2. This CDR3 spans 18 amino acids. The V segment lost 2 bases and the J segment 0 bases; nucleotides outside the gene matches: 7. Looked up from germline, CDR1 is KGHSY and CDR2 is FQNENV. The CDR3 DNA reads TGTGCCAGCAGCCAAGGCCTAGCGGGAGAGAGCTCCTACAATGAGCAGTTCTTC. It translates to CASSQGLAGESSYNEQFF.

CDR3 nucleotides: TGTGCCAGCAGTCGATCAGAAGACTCCTACAATGAGCAGTTCTTC. This sequence encodes CASSRSEDSYNEQFF. The chain has TRBV27 and TRBJ2-1; D is uncertain. In germline, CDR1 is MNHEY, CDR2 SMNVEV (reference sequence). The V end was cut by 5 bases, the J end by 0 bases, with 11 bases between. The CDR3 is 15 residues long.

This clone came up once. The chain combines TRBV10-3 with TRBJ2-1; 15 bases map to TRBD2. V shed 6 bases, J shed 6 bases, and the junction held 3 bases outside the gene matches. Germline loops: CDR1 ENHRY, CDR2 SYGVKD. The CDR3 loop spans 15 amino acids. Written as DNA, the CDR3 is TGTGCCATCAGGGGACTAGCGGGAGGTCTCAATGAGCAGTTCTTC. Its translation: CAIRGLAGGLNEQFF.

This chain's CDR3 is CASSDGTGGGTEAFF. The CDR3 DNA reads TGTGCCAGCAGTGACGGGACAGGGGGAGGCACTGAAGCTTTCTTT. The chain combines TRBV2 with TRBJ1-1; 11 nucleotides agree with TRBD1. With 3 bases clipped from V and 4 bases from J, the junction kept 4 bases outside the gene matches. Germline V lookup: CDR1 SNHLY, CDR2 FYNNEI. CDR3 length: 15 residues.